This T cell receptor beta chain was identified in a study of T-cell memory formation after mild COVID-19. Study in general: TCR clusters were largely donor specific.

Looked up from germline, CDR1 is ENHRY and CDR2 is SYGVKD. This CDR3 comprises 15 residues. The ends lost 4 bases at V and 0 bases at J; junction bases unmatched: 2. TCRdb redid the calling of the 5' RACE reads with MiXCR, one entry per CDR3 protein. The sample has about 350,000 distinct CDR3 sequences; under 30% are singletons. The sample was PBMCs or a T cell subset sorted from them (not recorded which). The TCR originated in an adult woman who had mild COVID-19 (a few samples of this study predate the infection). Cell type and time point are not known. The chain couples TRBV10-3 to TRBJ1-5; the match to TRBD1 covers 8 bases. The CDR3 reads CAISGDRTSNQPQHF. In nucleotides, the CDR3 is TGTGCCATCAGTGGGGACAGGACTAGCAATCAGCCCCAGCATTTT.